Listed below are T cell receptor beta chains from one sample, sequenced in a study of T cell changes during pregnancy in multiple sclerosis. Some clones are missing from TCRdb's copy, which holds only in-frame ones; the method was immunoSEQ multiplex PCR. Of tens of thousands of clones listed, more than 70% are singletons. Sequencing was performed on CD8+ T cells from peripheral blood mononuclear cells, taken before pregnancy. The receptors shown here come from a female donor with multiple sclerosis, enrolled in a pregnancy study. The conserved cysteine and the conserved F or W are not part of the CDR3 here. Each record gives: CDR3 protein, J gene, V gene.

ASSLSAGSSYNEQF,TRBJ2-1,TRBV27
AWSVWSELNTEAF,TRBJ1-1,TRBV30
ASRRLAGRGDYEQY,TRBJ2-7,TRBV5-1
ASSQDPYRPLIYEQY,TRBJ2-7,TRBV4-1
ASRDSIAVSYEQY,TRBJ2-7,TRBV6-6
SVQGGQGPLVQY,TRBJ2-5,TRBV29-1
ASSPGLAGVVAGELF,TRBJ2-2,TRBV18
ASSLEGVDNEQF,TRBJ2-1,TRBV13
ASSLTGYEQY,TRBJ2-7,TRBV5-1
ASSSEGLAASYNEQF,TRBJ2-1,TRBV5-1
ATSIYRSTDTQY,TRBJ2-3,TRBV15
ASSFVTGDTDTQY,TRBJ2-3,TRBV28
ASSGWTGVGTEAF,TRBJ1-1,TRBV7-8
ATSRGDSGNNEKLF,TRBJ1-4,TRBV15
ASSSRTGRFGGEAF,TRBJ1-1,TRBV6-5
ASGGAGANVLT,TRBJ2-6,TRBV6-5
ASSLGGWDQPQH,TRBJ1-5,TRBV5-6
ASSTDRGGTDTQY,TRBJ2-3,TRBV27
ASSPSATGTGVDTEAF,TRBJ1-1,TRBV7-3
ASFPEGGYYEQY,TRBJ2-7,TRBV18
ASRLGDRGRRGEQF,TRBJ2-1,TRBV28
ASSSFTGTGEPNEQF,TRBJ2-1,TRBV28
ASSYENIQETQY,TRBJ2-5,TRBV6-6
AWSVRGGWETGELF,TRBJ2-2,TRBV30
ASREPGQGINEQF,TRBJ2-1,TRBV6-1
ASSVGQGITEAF,TRBJ1-1,TRBV6-6